Shown below are 26 T cell receptor beta chains from a single sample sequenced in a study of T cell responses to AZD1222 COVID-19 vaccine. Profiling relied on immunoSEQ multiplex PCR, and the TCRdb table lists in-frame clones only, not all of them. The table includes about 160,000 clones, about 92% detected once. The sequencing used peripheral blood, collected on day 0 of MenACWY control vaccination. The receptor set was obtained from an adult in good health.

Here the CDR3 DNA reads TGTGCCACCCGAGGACTAGCGGGATACCAAGAGACCCAGTACTTC. Amino acid sequence: CATRGLAGYQETQYF. This rearrangement joins TRBV19 to TRBJ2-5, with 12 bases that match TRBD2. Germline CDR1 is LNHDA and CDR2 is SQIVND (reference sequence). This CDR3 has 15 residues. The V gene end was trimmed by 10 bases and the J gene end by 0 bases; junction bases not matched to a gene: 6.

This chain joins TRBV19 and TRBJ2-5; 7 bases are a match to TRBD2. This CDR3 comprises 14 residues. The germline V gene encodes CDR1 LNHDA and CDR2 SQIVND (reference sequence). The J segment lost 5 bases and the V segment lost 5 bases, leaving 8 bases of the junction unmatched. CDR3 nucleotides: TGTGCCAGTAGTCGACGGACTAGTGAGGAGACCCAGTACTTC. Amino acids: CASSRRTSEETQYF.

The chain carries TRBV6-5 and TRBJ2-1; 10 bases are a match to TRBD2. The CDR3 is made up of 15 amino acids. The ends lost 6 bases at V and 4 bases at J; junction bases unmatched: 6. CDR1 MNHEY and CDR2 SVGAGI come from the germline V gene. CDR3 bases: TGTGCCAGCAGGAATAGCGGGAGGCCTTACAATGAGCAGTTCTTC. Protein product: CASRNSGRPYNEQFF.

This chain joins TRBV3-1 (or the pseudogene TRBV3-2) and TRBJ1-2; D not resolved. This CDR3 comprises 14 residues. V lost 0 bases, J lost 5 bases, and 10 bases lay in between. Germline CDR1 is LGHDT and CDR2 is YNNKEL (reference sequence). As DNA, the CDR3 is TGTGCCAGCAGCCAAGATCTCCGCGTATATGGCTACACCTTC. This gives the protein CASSQDLRVYGYTF.

The chain uses TRBV28 and TRBJ2-2; a weak D match, TRBD1 (6 bases). V lost 6 bases, J lost 8 bases, and 13 bases lay in between. The CDR3 extends over 13 amino acids. CDR1 MDHEN and CDR2 SYDVKM come from the germline V gene. The CDR3 DNA follows: TGTGCCAGCAGCCAACAGGGAACTGGGGAGCTGTTTTTT. It encodes CASSQQGTGELFF.

This clone appeared once. The chain couples TRBV11-2 to TRBJ1-4; 9 bases align to TRBD1. Germline assignment: CDR1 SGHAT and CDR2 FQNNGV. The CDR3 extends over 13 amino acids. Trimming took 4 bases from V and 8 from J; bases not matched to a gene: 2. The CDR3 sequence is CASSSGQGEKLFF. The CDR3 DNA reads as TGTGCCAGCAGCTCGGGACAGGGAGAAAAACTGTTTTTT.

The sample holds a few counts of this clone. The V call is TRBV2, the J call TRBJ1-5; TRBD1 might be the D (5 bases). V lost 8 bases and J 10 bases, leaving 15 bases between the germline ends. Germline V gene lookup returns CDR1 SNHLY and CDR2 FYNNEI. The CDR3 covers 12 residues. CDR3 bases: TGTGCCAGCCGAATAGGGGAGAGCCCCCAGCATTTT. Its translation: CASRIGESPQHF.

As DNA, the CDR3 is TGTGCCACCAGTGATTCCTATGGCTACACCTTC. It translates to CATSDSYGYTF. This sequence joins TRBV24-1 and TRBJ1-2; D call uncertain. V lost 2 bases and J 4 bases, leaving 1 base between the germline ends. Germline CDR1 and CDR2: KGHDR and SFDVKD. This CDR3 spans 11 amino acids.

The chain is built from TRBV7-6 and TRBJ2-2, with D possibly called TRBD1 or TRBD2 (5 bases each). CDR3 length: 16 amino acids. V was trimmed by 2 bases and J by 1 base, leaving 11 bases between them. Germline loops: CDR1 SGHVS, CDR2 FNYEAQ. This CDR3 reads CASSLWGGLNTGELFF. CDR3 bases: TGTGCCAGCAGCTTATGGGGCGGGCTGAACACCGGGGAGCTGTTTTTT.

V is TRBV29-1 and J is TRBJ1-1; tentatively, D is TRBD1 (5 bases). Trimming cost V 2 bases and J 2 bases, with 9 bases left between them. Germline assignment: CDR1 SQVTM and CDR2 ANQGSEA. The CDR3 extends over 13 amino acids. DNA for the CDR3: TGCAGCGTTGAACGGGGGAGTAACACTGAAGCTTTCTTT. Translation gives CSVERGSNTEAFF.

The gene calls are TRBV5-8 and TRBJ2-1, with a tentative D call TRBD1 (6 bases). The CDR3 spans 12 residues. CDR1 and CDR2 (germline): SGHTS, YDEGEE. V lost 0 bases and J 8 bases, leaving 6 bases between the germline ends. CDR3 protein: CASSLGGHEQFF. In nucleotides, the CDR3 is TGTGCCAGCAGCTTGGGGGGGCATGAGCAGTTCTTC.

Only one count was recorded for this clone. This chain uses TRBV30 with TRBJ2-5; D uncertain. V dropped 4 bases and J dropped 7 bases, with 10 bases sitting between them. Germline lookup yields CDR1 GTSNPN and CDR2 SVGIG (reference sequence). This CDR3 has 11 amino acids. CDR3 nucleotides: TGTGCCTGGACGGGCGCCAGGACCCAGTACTTC. Protein product: CAWTGARTQYF.

This clone has only one observation. For the CDR3, the DNA is TGTGCCAGTAGCCCCCTGGGGCAGGGGGCCTACGAGCAGTACTTC. Translated: CASSPLGQGAYEQYF. The gene calls are TRBV19 and TRBJ2-7; 7 nucleotides align to TRBD1. The CDR3 totals 15 residues. Trimming at V came to 6 bases and at J to 2 bases, leaving 10 bases not matched to a gene. Germline V gene sequence: CDR1 LNHDA, CDR2 SQIVND (reference sequence).

The V gene is TRBV19, the J gene TRBJ1-2; D is uncertain. The CDR3 has 13 amino acids. Trimming removed 0 bases at V and 2 bases at J, with 4 bases between. Germline V gene data show CDR1 as LNHDA and CDR2 as SQIVND (reference sequence). The CDR3 loop reads CASSIDENYGYTF. The CDR3, as DNA: TGTGCCAGTAGTATAGACGAGAACTATGGCTACACCTTC.

The chain has TRBV5-1 and TRBJ2-5, with 7 bases that match TRBD1. CDR3 size: 14 residues. From germline, CDR1 is SGHRS and CDR2 YFSETQ. J lost 2 bases, V lost 4 bases, and 5 bases had no gene match. The CDR3 coding sequence is TGCGCCAGCAGCCTCGGGACAGAACAAGAGACCCAGTACTTC. Its protein is CASSLGTEQETQYF.

Regarding this clone: The junction does not match germline at one end; this may be a read error. The J gene is TRBJ1-1, the V gene TRBV7-7, with D perhaps matching TRBD1 (6 bases). This CDR3 region has 13 residues. Germline V gene lookup returns CDR1 SSHAT and CDR2 FNYEAQ (reference sequence). CDR3 nucleotides: TGTGCTAGCAGCTTAAATGCAGGGACAAAGGCTTTCTTT. Its protein product is CASSLNAGTKAFF.

This chain uses TRBV2 with TRBJ2-5, with D maybe TRBD2 (6 bases). The CDR3 spans 15 residues. Trimming stripped 5 bases from V and 9 bases from J, with 22 bases between. CDR1 and CDR2 (germline): SNHLY, FYNNEI. CDR3 nucleotide sequence: TGTGCCAGCAGTATCACTAGCCTTGCATCGGCGGCCCAGTACTTC. Translation: CASSITSLASAAQYF.

This clone was observed a single time. CDR3 residues: CASSPSGGRRSPLHF. CDR3 coding DNA: TGTGCCAGCAGCCCTTCTGGGGGCAGGAGATCACCCCTCCACTTT. The chain combines TRBV3-1 (or the pseudogene TRBV3-2) with TRBJ1-6; D perhaps matches TRBD1 (6 bases). The CDR3 covers 15 residues. Per the germline V gene, CDR1 is LGHDT and CDR2 is YNNKEL (reference sequence). V dropped 4 bases and J dropped 10 bases, with 17 bases sitting between them.

This clone was seen once. The rearrangement uses TRBV19 and TRBJ1-2; no firm D call. Germline CDR1 is LNHDA and CDR2 is SQIVND (reference sequence). CDR3 size: 13 residues. Trimming pared 2 bases from V and 2 bases from J, leaving 6 bases between. Here the CDR3 DNA reads TGTGCCAGTAGTATAAGAAGGAACTATGGCTACACCTTC. Its translation: CASSIRRNYGYTF.

J is TRBJ2-1 and V is TRBV11-3; TRBD2 agrees at 16 bases. CDR3 length equals 19 residues. Trimming took 6 bases from V and 2 from J; bases not matched to a gene: 10. Germline-derived CDR1 and CDR2 are SGHNT and YENEEA. CDR3 protein: CASRSTGLAGGVTYNEQFF. In DNA, the CDR3 is TGTGCCAGCAGATCTACGGGACTAGCGGGAGGGGTGACCTACAATGAGCAGTTCTTC. Full variable domain (missing parts from reference TRBV11-3 and TRBJ2-1): EAGVVQSPRYKIIEKKQPVAFWCNPISGHNTLYWYLQNLGQGPELLIRYENEEAVDDSQLPKDRFSAERLKGVDSTLKIQPAELGDSAVYLCASRSTGLAGGVTYNEQFFGPGTRLTVL.

The CDR3 DNA sequence: TGTGCCAGCAGCACCGGACAGGGGGTCACTGAAGCTTTCTTT. As protein: CASSTGQGVTEAFF. The J gene is TRBJ1-1, the V gene TRBV9; 10 bases agree with TRBD1. Germline lookup yields CDR1 SGDLS and CDR2 YYNGEE. The CDR3 is made up of 14 amino acids. Trimming at V came to 4 bases and at J to 4 bases, leaving 4 bases not matched to a gene.

This clone has just one count. The chain links TRBV11-3 to TRBJ2-7, with 10 bases identical to TRBD2. This CDR3 has 13 amino acids. Germline values: CDR1 SGHNT, CDR2 YENEEA. V was clipped by 4 bases and J by 6 bases; unmatched bases: 3. This CDR3 is CASSSTSGAEQYF. CDR3 nucleotides: TGTGCCAGCAGCTCCACTAGCGGGGCCGAGCAGTACTTC.

The table lists this clone with a count of one. V usage is TRBV6-5 and J usage is TRBJ1-2; D is unclear. CDR1 MNHEY and CDR2 SVGAGI come from the germline V gene. Trimming left V 8 bases short and J 0 bases short, with 7 bases between. This CDR3 is built from 12 residues. As DNA, the CDR3 is TGTGCCAGCTGTCAGACTAACTATGGCTACACCTTC. As protein: CASCQTNYGYTF.

This clone was recorded once. The chain has TRBV7-9 and TRBJ2-1; no reliable D call. Germline CDR1 SEHNR, CDR2 FQNEAQ (reference sequence). V was trimmed by 4 bases and J by 5 bases, leaving 6 bases between them. The CDR3 runs 12 residues. In DNA form, the CDR3 reads TGTGCCAGCAGCTCTAGGGACAATGAGCAGTTCTTC. Translating gives CASSSRDNEQFF.

The rearrangement uses TRBV6-5 and TRBJ1-5; TRBD1 matches 9 bases. CDR1 and CDR2 from the germline V gene are MNHEY and SVGAGI. There are 15 residues in the CDR3. J was trimmed by 7 bases and V by 7 bases; bases with no gene match: 11. Here the CDR3 reads CASNLDRGVIQPQHF. CDR3 in DNA: TGTGCCAGCAATTTGGACAGGGGCGTAATCCAGCCCCAGCATTTT.

The CDR3 bases are TGTGCCAGCAGCTTGAGGGGACTAGCGGGAGGGACAGATACGCAGTATTTT. As protein: CASSLRGLAGGTDTQYF. This chain links TRBV11-2 with TRBJ2-3; TRBD2 agrees at 16 bases. Germline V gene sequence: CDR1 SGHAT, CDR2 FQNNGV. This CDR3 spans 17 amino acids. Germline trimming cut 3 bases from V and 3 bases from J; bases unmatched to any gene: 3.